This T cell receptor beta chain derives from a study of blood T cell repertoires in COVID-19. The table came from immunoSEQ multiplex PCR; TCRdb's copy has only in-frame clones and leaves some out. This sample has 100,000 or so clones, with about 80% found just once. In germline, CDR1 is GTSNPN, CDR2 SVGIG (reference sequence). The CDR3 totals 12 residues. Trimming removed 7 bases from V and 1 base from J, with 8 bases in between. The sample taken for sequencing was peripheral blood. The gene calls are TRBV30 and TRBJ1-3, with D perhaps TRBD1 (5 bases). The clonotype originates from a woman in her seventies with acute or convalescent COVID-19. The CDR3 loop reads CAYRNSGNTIYF. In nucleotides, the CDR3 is TGTGCCTACAGGAATTCTGGAAACACCATATATTTT.